This TCR beta chain was identified in a study of T-cell reconstitution after alpha-beta-depleted transplantation in children. A TCRbeta library incorporating unique molecular identifiers was prepared. TCRdb used MiXCR to reprocess the PCR reads, holding one entry per CDR3 protein. The sample lists about 120,000 distinct CDR3 sequences, 10% seen once, with 8% in the top ten. This CDR3 region has 16 residues. V lost 5 bases and J 5 bases, leaving 19 bases between the germline ends. Germline lookup yields CDR1 SEHNR and CDR2 FQNEAQ (reference sequence). This clonotype was seen at least ten times. The source is a human donor who donated a stem cell graft to a child with acute lymphoblastic leukemia. The input for sequencing was PBMCs from the stem cell graft donor, taken from the stem cell graft. The chain combines TRBV7-9 with TRBJ2-4, with TRBD2 as a possible D gene (7 bases). As DNA, the CDR3 is TGTGCCAGCAGCACCCGAAGGGGGGGTTTTGAAAACATTCAGTACTTC. Amino acids: CASSTRRGGFENIQYF.